This T cell receptor beta chain was observed in a study of shared clonotypes between healthy human individuals. Study results and caveats: Sample collection involved blood only; tissue repertoires are likely different.

Donors, without exception, were Caucasian adults residing in Nashville, Tennessee. Investigators divided CD4+ cells into CD45RA+ naive and CD45RA-negative memory subsets. The germline gives CDR1 KGHSH, CDR2 LQKENI. The V gene lost 3 bases and the J gene lost 5 bases, with 14 bases spanning the gap. CDR3 length equals 15 residues. Points on this clone: Its antigen is as yet unknown.

It was at deep level that the assay was run. Using immunoSEQ multiplex PCR, the repertoire was profiled, and TCRdb retains in-frame clones only, with some absent. The profile shows about 1.5 million clones, more than 95% of them singletons. Specimen: naive CD4+ T cells sorted from blood. Indicated subset: CD45RA+ positively selected. The gene calls are TRBV18 and TRBJ2-4, with no clear D. This TCR was recovered from a man aged 30 to 45 in good health. The CDR3 reads CASSPATRTQNIQYF. CDR3 bases: TGTGCCAGCTCACCCGCCACGAGGACCCAAAACATTCAGTACTTC.